This TCR beta chain was obtained from a study of cytomegalovirus exposure and HLA in healthy donors. Researchers ran the PCR with 60 Vbeta and 13 Jbeta primers. Clones were read by immunoSEQ multiplex PCR, and TCRdb kept only the in-frame ones, dropping some. Of under 130,000 clones in the sample, almost 80% were seen once. Concerning this clone itself: Its target is not known.

Points from the study as a whole: In a later analysis, specific HLA alleles were associated with 15,000 to 20,000 TCR beta sequences at a 0.05 false discovery rate. Earlier results showed most TCR beta V segments being productive about 87% or about 30% of the time.

Germline V CDR1 and CDR2: MNHEY, SVGAGI. Unmatched junction bases numbered 4, after V lost 5 bases and J lost 3 bases. The CDR3 sequence is 14 residues long. The J gene is TRBJ2-7, the V gene TRBV6-5, with 10 nucleotides matching TRBD1. The TCR originated in a man aged 45 to 65 in good health and CMV-seropositive. Sequencing input: PBMCs. The CDR3 reads CASSPGQGIYEQYF. For the CDR3, the DNA is TGTGCCAGCAGTCCGGGACAGGGGATCTACGAGCAGTACTTC.